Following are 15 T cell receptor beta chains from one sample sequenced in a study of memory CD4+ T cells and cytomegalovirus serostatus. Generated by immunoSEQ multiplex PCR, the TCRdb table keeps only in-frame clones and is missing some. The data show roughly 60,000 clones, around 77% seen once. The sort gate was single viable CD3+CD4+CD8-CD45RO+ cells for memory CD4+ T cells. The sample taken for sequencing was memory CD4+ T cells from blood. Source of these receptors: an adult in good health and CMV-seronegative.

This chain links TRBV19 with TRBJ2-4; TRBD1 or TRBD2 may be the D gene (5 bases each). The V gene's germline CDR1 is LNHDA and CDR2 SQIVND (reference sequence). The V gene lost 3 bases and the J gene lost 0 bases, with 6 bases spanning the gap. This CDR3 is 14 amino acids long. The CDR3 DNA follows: TGTGCCAGTAGTATCGGGACAGCCAAAAACATTCAGTACTTC. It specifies CASSIGTAKNIQYF.

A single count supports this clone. Here the CDR3 reads CASSSSGTGSTGELFF. CDR3 nucleotides: TGTGCCAGCAGCTCCTCCGGGACAGGATCTACCGGGGAGCTGTTTTTT. The chain couples TRBV7-9 to TRBJ2-2; 8 nucleotides agree with TRBD1. There are 16 residues in the CDR3. CDR1 and CDR2 from the germline V gene are SEHNR and FQNEAQ (reference sequence). V lost 4 bases to trimming and J lost 5 bases; unmatched junction nucleotides: 9.

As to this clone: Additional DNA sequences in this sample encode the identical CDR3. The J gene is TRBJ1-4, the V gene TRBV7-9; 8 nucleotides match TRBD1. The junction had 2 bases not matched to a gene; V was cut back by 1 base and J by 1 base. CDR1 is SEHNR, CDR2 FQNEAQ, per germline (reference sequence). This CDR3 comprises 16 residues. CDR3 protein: CASSLGDRGTNEKLFF. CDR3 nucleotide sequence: TGTGCCAGCAGCTTAGGTGACAGGGGAACTAATGAAAAACTGTTTTTT.

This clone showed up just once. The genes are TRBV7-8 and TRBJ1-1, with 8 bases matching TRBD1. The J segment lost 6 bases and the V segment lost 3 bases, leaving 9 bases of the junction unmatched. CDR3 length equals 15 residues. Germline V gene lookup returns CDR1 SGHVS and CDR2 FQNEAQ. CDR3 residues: CASSFLYRQGSEAFF. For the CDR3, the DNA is TGTGCCAGCAGCTTCCTATACCGACAGGGGTCTGAAGCTTTCTTT.

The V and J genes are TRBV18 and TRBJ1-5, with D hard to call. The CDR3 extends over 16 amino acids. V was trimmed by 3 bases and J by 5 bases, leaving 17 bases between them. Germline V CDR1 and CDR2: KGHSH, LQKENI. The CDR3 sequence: CASSPSAPGVDQPQHF. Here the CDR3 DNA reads TGTGCCAGCTCACCTTCCGCCCCGGGTGTCGATCAGCCCCAGCATTTT. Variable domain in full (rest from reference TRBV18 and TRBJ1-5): NAGVMQNPRHLVRRRGQEARLRCSPMKGHSHVYWYRQLPEEGLKFMVYLQKENIIDESGMPKERFSAEFPKEGPSILRIQQVVRGDSAAYFCASSPSAPGVDQPQHFGDGTRLSIL.

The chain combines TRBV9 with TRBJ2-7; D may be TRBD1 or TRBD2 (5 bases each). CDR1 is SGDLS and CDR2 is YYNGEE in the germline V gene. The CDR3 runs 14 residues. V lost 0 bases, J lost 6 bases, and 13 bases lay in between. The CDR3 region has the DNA TGTGCCAGCAGCGTAGGAGGGGCGAATGGCGAGCAGTACTTC. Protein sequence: CASSVGGANGEQYF.

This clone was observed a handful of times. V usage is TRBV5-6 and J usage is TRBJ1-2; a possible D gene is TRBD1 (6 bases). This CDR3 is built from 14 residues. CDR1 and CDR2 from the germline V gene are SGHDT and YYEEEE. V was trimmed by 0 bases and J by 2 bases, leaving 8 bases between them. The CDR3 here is CASSLDRENYGYTF. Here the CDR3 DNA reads TGTGCCAGCAGCTTGGACAGGGAGAACTATGGCTACACCTTC. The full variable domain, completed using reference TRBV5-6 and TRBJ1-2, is DAGVTQSPTHLIKTRGQQVTLRCSPKSGHDTVSWYQQALGQGPQFIFQYYEEEERQRGNFPDRFSGHQFPNYSSELNVNALLLGDSALYLCASSLDRENYGYTFGSGTRLTVV.

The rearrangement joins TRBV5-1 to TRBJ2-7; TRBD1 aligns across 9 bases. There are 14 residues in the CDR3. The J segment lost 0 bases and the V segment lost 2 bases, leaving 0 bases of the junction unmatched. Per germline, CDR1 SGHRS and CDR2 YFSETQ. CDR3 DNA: TGCGCCAGCAGCTTACAGGGGGCCTCCTACGAGCAGTACTTC. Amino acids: CASSLQGASYEQYF.

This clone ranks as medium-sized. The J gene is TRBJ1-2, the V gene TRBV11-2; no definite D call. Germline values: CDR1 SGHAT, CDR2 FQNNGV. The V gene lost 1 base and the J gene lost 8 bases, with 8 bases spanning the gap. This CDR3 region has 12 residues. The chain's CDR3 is CASSLVVGGYTF. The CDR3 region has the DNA TGTGCCAGCAGCTTAGTGGTCGGGGGCTACACCTTC.

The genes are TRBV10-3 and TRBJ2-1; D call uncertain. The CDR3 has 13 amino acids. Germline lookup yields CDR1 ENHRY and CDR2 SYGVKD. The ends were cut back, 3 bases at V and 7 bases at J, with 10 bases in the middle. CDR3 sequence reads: CAISDNELNEQFF. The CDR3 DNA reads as TGTGCCATCAGTGACAACGAGTTGAATGAGCAGTTCTTC.

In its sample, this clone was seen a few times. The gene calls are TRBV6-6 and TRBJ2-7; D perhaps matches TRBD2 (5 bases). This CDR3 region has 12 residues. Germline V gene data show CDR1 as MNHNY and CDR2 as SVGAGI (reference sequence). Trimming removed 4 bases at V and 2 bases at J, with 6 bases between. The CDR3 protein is CASSSGTYEQYF. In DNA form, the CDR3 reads TGTGCCAGCAGTTCGGGAACCTACGAGCAGTACTTC.

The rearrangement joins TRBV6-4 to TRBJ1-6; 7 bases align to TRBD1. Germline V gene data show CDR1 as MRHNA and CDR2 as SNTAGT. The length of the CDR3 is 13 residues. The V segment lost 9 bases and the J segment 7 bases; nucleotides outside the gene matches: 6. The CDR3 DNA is TGTGCCAGTTCCGGGACAGCGAATTCACCCCTCCACTTT. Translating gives CASSGTANSPLHF.

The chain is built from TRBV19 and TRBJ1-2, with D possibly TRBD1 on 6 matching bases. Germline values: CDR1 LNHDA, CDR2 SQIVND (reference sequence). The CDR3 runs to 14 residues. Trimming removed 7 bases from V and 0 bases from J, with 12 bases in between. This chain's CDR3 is CASIGQLANYGYTF. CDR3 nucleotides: TGTGCCAGTATTGGACAGCTAGCTAACTATGGCTACACCTTC.

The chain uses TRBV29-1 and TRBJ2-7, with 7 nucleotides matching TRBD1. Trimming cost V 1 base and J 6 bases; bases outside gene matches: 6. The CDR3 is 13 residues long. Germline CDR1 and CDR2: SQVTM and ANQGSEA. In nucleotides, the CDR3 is TGCAGCGTTGAAGGAATTGCAGGGGGCGAGCAGTACTTC. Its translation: CSVEGIAGGEQYF.

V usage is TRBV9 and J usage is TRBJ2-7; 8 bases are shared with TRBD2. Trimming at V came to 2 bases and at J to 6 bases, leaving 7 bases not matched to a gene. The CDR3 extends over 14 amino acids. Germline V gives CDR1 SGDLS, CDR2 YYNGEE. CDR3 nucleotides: TGTGCCAGCAGCGTCCCCCCGGGGGGGGGCGAGCAGTACTTC. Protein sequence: CASSVPPGGGEQYF.